The sequence of this TCR beta chain was determined in a study of cytomegalovirus exposure and HLA in healthy donors. The wider study: Most genotyped donors, 65% to 90% of some 400, had Caucasian-associated genetic ancestry.

Study-level points and caveats: A further, later analysis showed that HLA-associated TCR beta chains (compared with equally common others) were more clonally expanded.

PCR primers comprised 60 Vbeta and 13 Jbeta primers. Here immunoSEQ multiplex PCR was the method, and the copy in TCRdb shows in-frame clones only, minus some. The repertoire consists of 180,000 or so clones, with about four fifths occurring once and the leading ten covering about 3%. Comments on this clone: The antigen is not known.

These donors, healthy bone marrow donors, were studied. CDR1 is LNHNV, CDR2 YYDKDF, per germline (reference sequence). V was cut by 0 bases and J by 6 bases, with 11 bases left in between. The CDR3 loop spans 15 amino acids. V usage is TRBV15 and J usage is TRBJ1-4; no definite D call. This receptor was obtained from a female donor in good health and CMV-seronegative. Source material: PBMCs. The CDR3 region is CATSRESPFYEKLFF. The CDR3 coding sequence is TGTGCCACCAGCAGAGAGTCCCCGTTTTATGAAAAACTGTTTTTT.